A few counts support the clone carrying this T cell receptor (beta chain). This sample was included in a study of human T cells and chemical hapten exposure. TCRdb itself ran the RACE reads through MiXCR, one entry per CDR3 protein. Among around 250,000 distinct CDR3 sequences listed, 7.5% to 9% were seen once. Between the trimmed V and J ends, which lost 1 base and 2 bases, there was a span of 14 bases. CDR1 SGHTA and CDR2 FQGNSA come from the germline V gene. The CDR3 has 16 residues. Indicated time point: pre-sensitization, week 0. Treatment denoted: therapeutic diphenylcyclopropenone sensitization with weekly scalp DPC.

The rearrangement uses TRBV7-2 and TRBJ2-5, with D maybe TRBD2 (6 bases). The TCR originated in a woman between 40 and 55 years old with alopecia areata. Some clones in this sample may be carry-over from other donors' samples. The material was whole blood, obtained in connection with sensitization to the hapten diphenylcyclopropenone (DPC). The CDR3 nucleotides read TGTGCCAGCAGCTTAGTGGGGGGTCTCCCTCAAGAGACCCAGTACTTC. The encoded protein is CASSLVGGLPQETQYF.